The entry below describes one T cell receptor (beta chain). Its antigen is currently unknown. This specimen comes from a study of T cell responses to AZD1222 COVID-19 vaccine. The data were produced by immunoSEQ multiplex PCR, yet TCRdb's version contains in-frame clones alone and is incomplete. The sample contains approximately 110,000 clones, roughly 88% of which appear only once. Notes on the study in general: Seropositive at baseline were only six AZD1222 recipients. Spike was spanned by vaccine-associated CD4 TCRs, with dominance at 160-218 and 743-854.

Per germline, CDR1 MNHNY and CDR2 SVGAGI (reference sequence). The CDR3 is 15 amino acids. The V and J ends lost 7 bases and 0 bases respectively, with 13 bases between them. This sample comprised peripheral blood, obtained on day 0 of AZD1222 vaccination. The chain links TRBV6-6 to TRBJ1-5; tentative D call: TRBD1 (5 bases). This receptor was identified in an adult in good health. CDR3 nucleotide sequence: TGTGCCAGCAACCCTGGGGGGTATAGCAATCAGCCCCAGCATTTT. It translates to CASNPGGYSNQPQHF.